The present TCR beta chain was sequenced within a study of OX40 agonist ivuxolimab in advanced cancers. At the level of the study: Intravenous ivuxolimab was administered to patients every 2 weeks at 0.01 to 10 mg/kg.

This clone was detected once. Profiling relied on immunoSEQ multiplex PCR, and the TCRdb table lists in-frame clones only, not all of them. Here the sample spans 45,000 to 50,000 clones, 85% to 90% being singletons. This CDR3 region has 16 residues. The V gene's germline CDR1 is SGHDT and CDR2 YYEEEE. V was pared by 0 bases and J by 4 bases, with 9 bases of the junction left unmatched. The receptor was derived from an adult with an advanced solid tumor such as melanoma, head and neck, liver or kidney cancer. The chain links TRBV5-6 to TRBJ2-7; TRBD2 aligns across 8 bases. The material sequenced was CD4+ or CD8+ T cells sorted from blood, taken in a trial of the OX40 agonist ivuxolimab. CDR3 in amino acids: CASSLVALAGRYEQYF. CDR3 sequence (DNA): TGTGCCAGCAGCTTGGTCGCCCTAGCGGGCCGTTACGAGCAGTACTTC.